This TCR beta chain is drawn from a study of cytomegalovirus exposure and HLA in healthy donors. Per the germline V gene, CDR1 is SGDLS and CDR2 is YYNGEE. This CDR3 region has 16 residues. V lost 2 bases and J lost 1; bases outside the gene matches: 4. PCR amplification relied on 60 Vbeta primers (plus 13 Jbeta primers). Sequencing was performed with immunoSEQ multiplex PCR; in TCRdb, only in-frame clones are kept and a portion is missing. The sample consists of 160,000 or so clones, about four fifths of them appearing once. The V call is TRBV9, the J call TRBJ2-3; 10 nucleotides line up with TRBD2. Source material: PBMCs. This sequence originates from a woman under 30 in good health and CMV-seropositive. This CDR3 is CASSVSGGGGTDTQYF. The CDR3 DNA sequence: TGTGCCAGCAGCGTGAGCGGGGGGGGAGGCACAGATACGCAGTATTTT.